The T cell receptor beta chain under discussion was sequenced for a study of lymphopenia after photon versus proton radiotherapy. V lost 0 bases to trimming and J lost 3 bases, with 6 bases between them. The germline V gene encodes CDR1 LGHNA and CDR2 YSLEER. The CDR3 is 13 residues long. Regarding this clone: As yet, its antigen is unknown.

Sequencing used immunoSEQ multiplex PCR; TCRdb keeps in-frame clones, though not all of them. The sample lists tens of thousands of clones; 86% were seen once. Broader study findings: Post-nadir diversity loss with photons came from oligoclonal expansion, particularly CD8+ Temra cells. Larger post-nadir TCR diversity loss correlated inversely with survival in deceased patients.

This rearrangement joins TRBV4-3 to TRBJ2-7; D unclear. The source of this sequence is a man aged 35 to 55 with gastric cancer. The material was peripheral blood, obtained from a patient treated with photon-based radiotherapy. The CDR3 loop reads CASSQEMDYEQYF. DNA of the CDR3: TGCGCCAGCAGCCAAGAGATGGACTACGAGCAGTACTTC.